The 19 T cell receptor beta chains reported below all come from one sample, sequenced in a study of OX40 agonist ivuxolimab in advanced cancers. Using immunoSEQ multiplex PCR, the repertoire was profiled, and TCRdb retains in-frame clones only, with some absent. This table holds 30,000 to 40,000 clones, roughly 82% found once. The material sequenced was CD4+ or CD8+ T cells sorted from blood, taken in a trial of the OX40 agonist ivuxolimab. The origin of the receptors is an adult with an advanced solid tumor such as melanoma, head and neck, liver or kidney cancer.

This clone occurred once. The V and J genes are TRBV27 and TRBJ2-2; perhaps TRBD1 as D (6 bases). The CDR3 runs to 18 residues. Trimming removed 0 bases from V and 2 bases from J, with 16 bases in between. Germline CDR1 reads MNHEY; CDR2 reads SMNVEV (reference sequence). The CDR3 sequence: CASSLSVYGTKNTGELFF. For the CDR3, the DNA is TGTGCCAGCAGTTTATCGGTTTATGGGACAAAAAACACCGGGGAGCTGTTTTTT.

CDR3 residues: CASIPGVGNEQFF. CDR3 DNA sequence: TGTGCCAGCATTCCGGGAGTTGGCAATGAGCAGTTCTTC. The chain combines TRBV27 with TRBJ2-1; possible D gene TRBD2, 6 bases. V was pared by 7 bases and J by 6 bases, with 13 bases between. The germline gives CDR1 MNHEY, CDR2 SMNVEV (reference sequence). The CDR3 totals 13 residues.

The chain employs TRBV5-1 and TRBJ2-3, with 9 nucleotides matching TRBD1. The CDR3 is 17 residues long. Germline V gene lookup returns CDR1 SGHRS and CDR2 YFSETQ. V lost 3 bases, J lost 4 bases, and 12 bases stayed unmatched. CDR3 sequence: CASSSLNRDRESDTQYF. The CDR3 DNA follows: TGCGCCAGCAGCTCCCTAAATAGGGACAGGGAATCAGATACGCAGTATTTT.

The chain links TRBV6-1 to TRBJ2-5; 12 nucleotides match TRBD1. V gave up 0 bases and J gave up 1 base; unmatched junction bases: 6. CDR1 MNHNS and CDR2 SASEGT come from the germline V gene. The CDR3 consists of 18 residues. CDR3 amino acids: CASSEAGQGAGLQETQYF. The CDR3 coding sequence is TGTGCCAGCAGTGAAGCGGGACAGGGGGCAGGCCTCCAAGAGACCCAGTACTTC.

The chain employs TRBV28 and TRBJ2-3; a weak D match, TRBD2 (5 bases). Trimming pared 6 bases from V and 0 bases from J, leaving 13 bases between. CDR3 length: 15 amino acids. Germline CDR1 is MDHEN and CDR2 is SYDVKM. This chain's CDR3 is CASSPDGLSTDTQYF. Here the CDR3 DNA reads TGTGCCAGCAGCCCAGACGGACTCAGCACAGATACGCAGTATTTT.

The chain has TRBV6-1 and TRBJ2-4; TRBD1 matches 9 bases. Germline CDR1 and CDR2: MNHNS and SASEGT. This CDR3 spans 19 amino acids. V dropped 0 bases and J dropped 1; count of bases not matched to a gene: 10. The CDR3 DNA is TGTGCCAGCAGTGAAGCGCGCGACAGGGGGGTTTGGGCCAAAAACATTCAGTACTTC. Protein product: CASSEARDRGVWAKNIQYF.

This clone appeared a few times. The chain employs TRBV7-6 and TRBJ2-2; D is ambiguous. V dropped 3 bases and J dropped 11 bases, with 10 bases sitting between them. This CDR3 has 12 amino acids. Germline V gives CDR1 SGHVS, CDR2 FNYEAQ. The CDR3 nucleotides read TGTGCCAGCAGCTTCGCTATGTCTGAGCTGTTTTTT. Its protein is CASSFAMSELFF.

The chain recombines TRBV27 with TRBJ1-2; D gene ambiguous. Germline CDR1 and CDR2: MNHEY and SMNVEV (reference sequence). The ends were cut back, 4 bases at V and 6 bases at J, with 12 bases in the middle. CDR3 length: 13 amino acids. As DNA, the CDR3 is TGTGCCAGCAGTTCCGCCCTGGGAGATGGCTACACCTTC. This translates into CASSSALGDGYTF.

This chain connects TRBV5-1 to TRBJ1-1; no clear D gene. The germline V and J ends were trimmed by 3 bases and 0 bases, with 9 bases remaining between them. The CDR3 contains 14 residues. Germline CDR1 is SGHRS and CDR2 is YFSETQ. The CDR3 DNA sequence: TGCGCCAGCAGCTCCCGGCGGATGAACACTGAAGCTTTCTTT. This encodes CASSSRRMNTEAFF.

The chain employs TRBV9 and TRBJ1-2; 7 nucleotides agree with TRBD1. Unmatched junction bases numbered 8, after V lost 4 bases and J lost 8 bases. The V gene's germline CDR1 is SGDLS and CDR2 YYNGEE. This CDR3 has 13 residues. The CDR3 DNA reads TGTGCCAGCAGCCCCCCCGCAGGGGGAGGCTACACCTTC. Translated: CASSPPAGGGYTF.

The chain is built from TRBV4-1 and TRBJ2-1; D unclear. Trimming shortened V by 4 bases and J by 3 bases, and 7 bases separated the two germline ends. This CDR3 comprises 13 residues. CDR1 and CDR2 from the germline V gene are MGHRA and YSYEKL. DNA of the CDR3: TGCGCCAGCAGCCCTAGTAACTACAATGAGCAGTTCTTC. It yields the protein CASSPSNYNEQFF.

CDR3 in DNA: TGTGCCAGCAGCGGATGGGGGGACGACCCGAACACCGGGGAGCTGTTTTTT. Protein sequence: CASSGWGDDPNTGELFF. The chain is built from TRBV7-9 and TRBJ2-2; tentative D call: TRBD2 (6 bases). Trimming stripped 5 bases from V and 0 bases from J, with 16 bases between. The CDR3 contains 17 residues. The germline CDR1 and CDR2 sequences are SEHNR and FQNEAQ (reference sequence).

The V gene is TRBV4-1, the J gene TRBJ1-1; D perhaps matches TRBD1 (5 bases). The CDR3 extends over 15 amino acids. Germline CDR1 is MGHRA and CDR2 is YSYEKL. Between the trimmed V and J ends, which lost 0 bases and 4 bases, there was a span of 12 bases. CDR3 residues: CASSQEGRASTEAFF. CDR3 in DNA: TGCGCCAGCAGCCAAGAGGGCAGGGCGAGCACTGAAGCTTTCTTT.

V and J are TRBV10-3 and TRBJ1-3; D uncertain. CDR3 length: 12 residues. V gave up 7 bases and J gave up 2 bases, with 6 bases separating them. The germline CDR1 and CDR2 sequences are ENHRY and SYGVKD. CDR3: CAITDAGNTIYF. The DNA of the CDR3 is TGTGCCATCACGGACGCTGGAAACACCATATATTTT.

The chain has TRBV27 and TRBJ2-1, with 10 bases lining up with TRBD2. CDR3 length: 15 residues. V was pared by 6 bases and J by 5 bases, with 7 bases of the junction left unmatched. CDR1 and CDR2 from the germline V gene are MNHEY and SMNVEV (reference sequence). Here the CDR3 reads CASRDGLAADNEQFF. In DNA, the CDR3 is TGTGCCAGCAGGGACGGACTAGCGGCAGACAATGAGCAGTTCTTC.

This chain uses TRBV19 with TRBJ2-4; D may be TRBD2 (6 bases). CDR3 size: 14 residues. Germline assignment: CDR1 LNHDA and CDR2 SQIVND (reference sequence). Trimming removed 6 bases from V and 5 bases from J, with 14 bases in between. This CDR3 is CASSPGGSQNIQYF. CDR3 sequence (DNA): TGTGCCAGTAGCCCCGGGGGTTCCCAAAACATTCAGTACTTC.

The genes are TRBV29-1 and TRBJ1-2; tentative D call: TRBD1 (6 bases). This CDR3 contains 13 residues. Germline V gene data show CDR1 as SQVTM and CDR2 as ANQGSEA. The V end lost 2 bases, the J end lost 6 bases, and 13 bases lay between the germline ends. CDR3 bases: TGCAGCGTTGAACTAGGGGGTATCAATGGCTACACCTTC. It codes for CSVELGGINGYTF.

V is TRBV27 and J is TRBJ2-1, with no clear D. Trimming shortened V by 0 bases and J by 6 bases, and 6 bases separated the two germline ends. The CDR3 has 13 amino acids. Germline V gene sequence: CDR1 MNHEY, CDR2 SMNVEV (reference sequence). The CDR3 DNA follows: TGTGCCAGCAGTTTATCGAAGATCAATGAGCAGTTCTTC. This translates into CASSLSKINEQFF.

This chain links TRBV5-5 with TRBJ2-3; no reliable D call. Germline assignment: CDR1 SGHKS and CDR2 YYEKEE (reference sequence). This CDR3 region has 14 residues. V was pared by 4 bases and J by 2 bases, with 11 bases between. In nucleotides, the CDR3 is TGTGCCAGCAGCCTACAGCTCCCCACAGATACGCAGTATTTT. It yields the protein CASSLQLPTDTQYF.